The 28 T cell receptor beta chains listed next were all sequenced from one sample in a study of T-cell reconstitution after alpha-beta-depleted transplantation in children. The library targeted TCRbeta and was prepared with unique molecular identifiers. Each CDR3 protein gets one entry after TCRdb re-called the PCR reads with MiXCR. Of about 440,000 distinct CDR3 sequences listed, roughly two fifths are singletons. The material was PBMCs, obtained before TCRalphabeta/CD19-depleted stem cell transplant. These receptors were taken from a girl aged 2 to 9 with aplastic anemia, due to receive a stem cell transplant.

V gene TRBV20-1 combines with J gene TRBJ2-7; 7 bases are shared with TRBD1. CDR1 is DFQATT, CDR2 SNEGSKA, per germline (reference sequence). The CDR3 spans 14 residues. V trimming: 5 bases; J trimming: 3 bases; junction bases outside the gene matches: 10. The CDR3 sequence: CSAWGETGSYEQYF. CDR3 nucleotide sequence: TGCAGTGCTTGGGGAGAGACAGGGAGCTACGAGCAGTACTTC.

A few counts support this clonotype. The J gene is TRBJ2-3, the V gene TRBV4-1; D tentatively reads TRBD1 or TRBD2 (5 bases each). V was pared by 3 bases and J by 4 bases, with 14 bases between. Germline V gene data show CDR1 as MGHRA and CDR2 as YSYEKL. CDR3 size: 15 residues. The DNA of the CDR3 is TGCGCCAGCAGCCAGCTCAGGGAGATCCCAGATACGCAGTATTTT. Residues: CASSQLREIPDTQYF.

Only one count was recorded for this clonotype. V usage is TRBV5-1 and J usage is TRBJ2-7; D unresolved. The V end was cut by 2 bases, the J end by 6 bases, with 12 bases between. The CDR3 has 13 amino acids. CDR1 and CDR2 from the germline V gene are SGHRS and YFSETQ. The chain's CDR3 is CASSFLDGSEQYF. CDR3 sequence (DNA): TGCGCCAGCAGCTTCTTAGACGGATCCGAGCAGTACTTC.

Concerning this clonotype: This may arise from a read error, as a much more abundant clone is one base away. The CDR3 is CASRPTATSYYEQFF. The CDR3, as DNA: TGTGCCAGCAGACCAACCGCTACCTCCTACTATGAGCAGTTCTTC. The V call is TRBV4-2, the J call TRBJ2-1, with D unresolved. Per germline, CDR1 LGHNA and CDR2 YNFKEQ. This CDR3 region has 15 residues.

This clonotype was seen only a few times. V is TRBV12-3 or TRBV12-4 and J is TRBJ1-2; D may be TRBD1 (5 bases). CDR3 length equals 13 residues. The germline V and J ends were trimmed by 3 bases and 14 bases, with 19 bases remaining between them. The chain's CDR3 is CASSFGGPGPPTF. The CDR3 DNA reads as TGTGCCAGCAGTTTTGGGGGTCCCGGTCCTCCTACCTTC.

The chain employs TRBV5-1 and TRBJ2-3; TRBD2 aligns across 9 bases. The trim removed 0 bases at V and 3 bases at J, leaving 5 bases unmatched. This CDR3 has 16 amino acids. Germline CDR1 reads SGHRS; CDR2 reads YFSETQ. This CDR3 is CASSLAVAGVTDTQYF. CDR3 sequence (DNA): TGCGCCAGCAGCTTGGCGGTAGCGGGAGTGACAGATACGCAGTATTTT.

This clonotype has just one count. The J gene is TRBJ2-3, the V gene TRBV5-1; 12 nucleotides agree with TRBD2. J was trimmed by 2 bases and V by 0 bases; bases with no gene match: 7. Germline V gene sequence: CDR1 SGHRS, CDR2 YFSETQ. The CDR3 totals 18 residues. In DNA, the CDR3 is TGCGCCAGCAGCTTGGAAGCTAGCGGGGGGGCCTTCACAGATACGCAGTATTTT. It yields the protein CASSLEASGGAFTDTQYF. The variable domain in full, completed from reference TRBV5-1 and TRBJ2-3, reads KAGVTQTPRYLIKTRGQQVTLSCSPISGHRSVSWYQQTPGQGLQFLFEYFSETQRNKGNFPGRFSGRQFSNSRSEMNVSTLELGDSALYLCASSLEASGGAFTDTQYFGPGTRLTVL.

This clonotype occurred a few times. The rearrangement joins TRBV27 to TRBJ2-1, with 7 bases matching TRBD1. With V trimmed by 7 bases and J by 2 bases, 5 bases remained unmatched. The CDR3 length is 14 residues. The germline V gene encodes CDR1 MNHEY and CDR2 SMNVEV (reference sequence). CDR3 in DNA: TGTGCCAGCACGACAGGGAACACCTACAATGAGCAGTTCTTC. It specifies CASTTGNTYNEQFF.

Concerning this clonotype itself: The germline gene is not matched at one end of the junction; a read error may be the cause. The gene calls are TRBV10-3 and TRBJ1-3; a possible D gene is TRBD1 (6 bases). The germline V gene encodes CDR1 ENHRY and CDR2 SYGVKD. This CDR3 has 15 residues. The CDR3 coding sequence is TGTGCCATCAGCACGGGGGCCTACTCTGGAAACACCGTATATTTT. It codes for CAISTGAYSGNTVYF.

This clonotype has more than one count but fewer than ten. The chain recombines TRBV18 with TRBJ1-2, with no clear D. V gave up 2 bases and J gave up 4 bases, with 11 bases separating them. The CDR3 length is 14 residues. Looked up from germline, CDR1 is KGHSH and CDR2 is LQKENI. CDR3 in amino acids: CASSPSREVYGYTF. As DNA, the CDR3 is TGTGCCAGCTCACCATCGAGGGAGGTCTATGGCTACACCTTC.

A few counts support this clonotype. V gene TRBV2 combines with J gene TRBJ2-1; TRBD2 matches 8 bases. J lost 10 bases, V lost 6 bases, and 20 bases had no gene match. CDR3 length: 17 residues. Germline CDR1 SNHLY, CDR2 FYNNEI. CDR3 in amino acids: CASSSYSIREGASEQFF. As DNA, the CDR3 is TGTGCCAGCAGCTCTTATTCGATACGGGAGGGCGCGTCGGAGCAGTTCTTC.

The chain is built from TRBV5-5 and TRBJ1-5; no definite D call. Deletions cut 4 bases from V and 9 bases from J, with 20 bases between. The CDR3 contains 15 residues. In germline, CDR1 is SGHKS, CDR2 YYEKEE (reference sequence). The CDR3 spells CASSLLQYLYRPQHF. The CDR3 bases are TGTGCCAGCAGCCTCTTACAGTACCTTTATCGGCCCCAGCATTTT.

The chain uses TRBV12-3 or TRBV12-4 and TRBJ2-5; D possibly corresponds to TRBD1 (6 bases). Trimming left V 2 bases short and J 13 bases short, with 14 bases between. CDR3 size: 12 residues. Written as DNA, the CDR3 is TGTGCCAGCAGTTTACAAGGGACACGGCGGTACTTC. The encoded protein is CASSLQGTRRYF.

The chain uses TRBV3-1 and TRBJ2-7; 13 bases are shared with TRBD2. The CDR3 has 16 amino acids. Germline V CDR1 and CDR2: LGHDT, YNNKEL (reference sequence). After removal of 5 bases from V and 6 bases from J, the junction contained 10 bases not matched to a gene. This CDR3 reads CASSATTTSGGREQYF. DNA for the CDR3: TGTGCCAGCAGCGCAACGACGACTAGCGGGGGGCGCGAGCAGTACTTC.

The gene calls are TRBV5-1 and TRBJ2-3; D remains ambiguous. V lost 4 bases and J 2 bases, leaving 8 bases between the germline ends. The CDR3 consists of 13 residues. Per the germline V gene, CDR1 is SGHRS and CDR2 is YFSETQ. CDR3 bases: TGCGCCAGCAGCAACCCGAACACAGATACGCAGTATTTT. Encoded protein: CASSNPNTDTQYF.

This clonotype appeared a single time. The chain links TRBV29-1 to TRBJ2-5; 11 nucleotides line up with TRBD1. Germline-derived CDR1 and CDR2 are SQVTM and ANQGSEA. V shed 2 bases, J shed 5 bases, and the junction held 4 bases outside the gene matches. This CDR3 is built from 14 residues. In DNA form, the CDR3 reads TGCAGCGTTGAACGGACAGGGGGCAGGGAGACCCAGTACTTC. Translated: CSVERTGGRETQYF.

The chain uses TRBV7-8 and TRBJ2-3, with TRBD2 as a possible D gene (7 bases). Trimming shortened V by 7 bases and J by 1 base, and 15 bases separated the two germline ends. Germline CDR1 SGHVS, CDR2 FQNEAQ. CDR3 size: 15 residues. This CDR3 is CASTIGGPGTDTQYF. Here the CDR3 DNA reads TGTGCCAGCACCATCGGGGGGCCGGGCACAGATACGCAGTATTTT.

This sequence joins TRBV6-4 and TRBJ2-1; TRBD2 matches at 10 bases. V gave up 2 bases and J gave up 8 bases; unmatched junction bases: 6. The V gene's germline CDR1 is MRHNA and CDR2 SNTAGT. This CDR3 is 15 amino acids long. CDR3 nucleotide sequence: TGTGCCAGCAGTGACCTAGCGGGAGCTCAGTATGAGCAGTTCTTC. It yields the protein CASSDLAGAQYEQFF.

This clonotype was recorded once. This chain links TRBV20-1 with TRBJ2-7; 7 bases agree with TRBD2. Germline V gives CDR1 DFQATT, CDR2 SNEGSKA (reference sequence). CDR3 length: 13 residues. V dropped 0 bases and J dropped 7; count of bases not matched to a gene: 6. The CDR3, as DNA: TGCAGTGCTAGAGATAATTCGGGGGGAGAGCAGTACTTC. Translated: CSARDNSGGEQYF.

This clonotype was counted ten times or more. The chain carries TRBV9 and TRBJ2-7; D is uncertain. There are 15 residues in the CDR3. Germline assignment: CDR1 SGDLS and CDR2 YYNGEE. The germline V and J ends were trimmed by 0 bases and 3 bases, with 13 bases remaining between them. This chain's CDR3 is CASSVVAGPGYEQYF. The CDR3 coding sequence is TGTGCCAGCAGCGTAGTAGCAGGACCAGGCTACGAGCAGTACTTC.

The rearrangement uses TRBV11-2 and TRBJ1-1; TRBD1 matches at 7 bases. The V segment lost 3 bases and the J segment 6 bases; nucleotides outside the gene matches: 25. CDR1 SGHAT and CDR2 FQNNGV come from the germline V gene. The CDR3 is made up of 20 amino acids. The CDR3 DNA follows: TGTGCCAGCAGCTTCATATTCCAGCTTGGGACAGCCTTGCGAAAGGCTGAAGCTTTCTTT. Protein: CASSFIFQLGTALRKAEAFF. The full variable domain, completed using reference TRBV11-2 and TRBJ1-1, is EAGVAQSPRYKIIEKRQSVAFWCNPISGHATLYWYQQILGQGPKLLIQFQNNGVVDDSQLPKDRFSAERLKGVDSTLKIQPAKLEDSAVYLCASSFIFQLGTALRKAEAFFGQGTRLTVV.

The chain joins TRBV13 to TRBJ2-7; 9 bases are shared with TRBD2. The CDR3 runs to 15 residues. CDR1 and CDR2 from the germline V gene are PRHDT and FYEKMQ (reference sequence). Losses at the gene ends were 5 bases for V and 3 bases for J; bases not matched to a gene: 8. The CDR3 sequence: CASSLAGTSNYEQYF. The DNA of the CDR3 is TGTGCCAGCAGCCTCGCCGGGACTAGCAACTACGAGCAGTACTTC.

Only a few counts were recorded for this clonotype. This chain joins TRBV6-1 and TRBJ1-2; no clear D gene. This CDR3 is built from 15 residues. CDR1 and CDR2 (germline): MNHNS, SASEGT. Trimming shortened V by 8 bases and J by 4 bases, and 20 bases separated the two germline ends. The CDR3 spells CASHRPGASGYGYTF. CDR3 coding DNA: TGTGCCAGCCACCGACCGGGAGCATCTGGCTATGGCTACACCTTC.

This clonotype was observed at least ten times. The chain is built from TRBV5-1 and TRBJ1-1; D perhaps matches TRBD1 (6 bases). Between the trimmed V and J ends, which lost 3 bases and 2 bases, there was a span of 11 bases. There are 14 residues in the CDR3. Germline V gene sequence: CDR1 SGHRS, CDR2 YFSETQ. For the CDR3, the DNA is TGCGCCAGCAGCTATGGACAGCCAAACACTGAAGCTTTCTTT. The encoded protein is CASSYGQPNTEAFF.

CDR3 bases: TGCAGTGCTGGGACAGGGGGAGGTTCCTATAATTCACCCCTCCACTTT. This sequence encodes CSAGTGGGSYNSPLHF. The chain employs TRBV20-1 and TRBJ1-6; 11 nucleotides match TRBD1. The CDR3 contains 16 residues. The J segment lost 1 base and the V segment lost 5 bases, leaving 4 bases of the junction unmatched. Germline CDR1 reads DFQATT; CDR2 reads SNEGSKA (reference sequence).

The chain employs TRBV29-1 and TRBJ2-1; TRBD2 matches at 10 bases. Germline assignment: CDR1 SQVTM and CDR2 ANQGSEA. Trimming cost V 4 bases and J 12 bases; bases outside gene matches: 9. This CDR3 comprises 13 residues. The CDR3 loop is CSVGPGLAGVQFF. Written as DNA, the CDR3 is TGCAGCGTTGGTCCCGGTCTAGCGGGAGTGCAGTTCTTC.

The table lists this clonotype with many counts. This chain links TRBV12-3 or TRBV12-4 with TRBJ2-6; D is unclear. V gave up 5 bases and J gave up 2 bases, with 10 bases separating them. The CDR3 loop spans 15 amino acids. The CDR3 bases are TGTGCCAGCAGTCTCTCGAACACTGGGGCCAACGTCCTGACTTTC. The encoded protein is CASSLSNTGANVLTF.

The chain joins TRBV14 to TRBJ2-1, with TRBD2 matching 11 bases. V was pared by 5 bases and J by 6 bases, with 3 bases of the junction left unmatched. The CDR3 is 14 residues long. Per the germline V gene, CDR1 is SGHDN and CDR2 is FVKESK. CDR3 sequence: CASSFGLAGNEQFF. In DNA form, the CDR3 reads TGTGCCAGCAGCTTCGGACTAGCGGGCAATGAGCAGTTCTTC.